These 18 T cell receptor beta chains came from one sample sequenced in a study of blood T cell repertoires in COVID-19. The table came from immunoSEQ multiplex PCR; TCRdb's copy has only in-frame clones and leaves some out. Of about 330,000 clones listed, around 90% are singletons. Material for sequencing was PBMCs or T cells enriched from blood (not recorded which). The receptors derive from a woman aged 25 to 39 who had recovered from COVID-19.

CDR3 region: CASSLARETQYF. The CDR3 nucleotides are TGTGCCAGCAGCCTGGCGAGGGAGACCCAGTACTTC. The V gene is TRBV5-8, the J gene TRBJ2-5, with D unresolved. Germline CDR1 is SGHTS and CDR2 is YDEGEE. The CDR3 spans 12 residues. The germline V and J ends were trimmed by 4 bases and 5 bases, with 9 bases remaining between them.

The V call is TRBV5-4, the J call TRBJ2-7; the match to TRBD2 covers 7 bases. J lost 5 bases, V lost 0 bases, and 11 bases had no gene match. The CDR3 sequence is 16 residues long. Per the germline V gene, CDR1 is SGHNT and CDR2 is YYREEE (reference sequence). Here the CDR3 DNA reads TGTGCCAGCAGCTTGGCGGGAAGCGGGATCGCCCACGAGCAGTACTTC. As protein: CASSLAGSGIAHEQYF. Combining the CDR3 with reference TRBV5-4 and TRBJ2-7 gives the whole variable domain ETGVTQSPTHLIKTRGQQVTLRCSSQSGHNTVSWYQQALGQGPQFIFQYYREEENGRGNFPPRFSGLQFPNYSSELNVNALELDDSALYLCASSLAGSGIAHEQYFGPGTRLTVT.

This chain connects TRBV5-4 to TRBJ2-5; TRBD1 matches at 9 bases. J lost 1 base, V lost 1 base, and 8 bases had no gene match. Germline-derived CDR1 and CDR2 are SGHNT and YYREEE (reference sequence). The CDR3 extends over 17 amino acids. This CDR3 reads CASSLLDRGPLQETQYF. The CDR3 DNA follows: TGTGCCAGCAGCTTGCTGGACAGGGGACCCCTCCAAGAGACCCAGTACTTC.

This rearrangement joins TRBV21-1 to TRBJ1-6. TRBV21-1 is listed as a pseudogene. This CDR3 is 18 amino acids long. DNA of the CDR3: TGTGCCAGCAGCAAAGGAAAACCGCCGAGCTCCTATAATTCACCCCTCCACTTT. This gives the protein CASSKGKPPSSYNSPLHF.

This rearrangement joins TRBV21-1 to TRBJ2-7; the table calls TRBD1, which could not be checked here. TRBV21-1 is deemed a pseudogene. This CDR3 region has 15 residues. The chain's CDR3 is CASKNQEQISYEQYF. CDR3 DNA sequence: TGTGCCAGCAAGAACCAGGAACAAATCTCCTACGAGCAGTACTTC.

The rearrangement joins TRBV10-1 to TRBJ2-3; no clear D. CDR1 WNHNN and CDR2 SYGVQD come from the germline V gene (reference sequence). V was shortened by 2 bases and J by 3 bases, with 12 bases between the two germline ends. The CDR3 sequence is 15 residues long. CDR3 sequence reads: CASSEVASLTDTQYF. The CDR3, as DNA: TGCGCCAGCAGTGAGGTCGCTAGTTTAACAGATACGCAGTATTTT.

The chain joins TRBV5-6 to TRBJ1-1, with D unclear. This CDR3 spans 15 amino acids. With 2 bases removed from V and 1 base from J, the gap between germline ends came to 12 bases. CDR1 is SGHDT and CDR2 is YYEEEE in the germline V gene. The CDR3 sequence is CASSFSLEGNTEAFF. The CDR3, as DNA: TGTGCCAGCAGCTTCAGTCTCGAGGGGAACACTGAAGCTTTCTTT.

V is TRBV5-6 and J is TRBJ1-2; 10 bases line up with TRBD1. The CDR3 sequence is 15 residues long. The ends lost 3 bases at V and 5 bases at J; junction bases unmatched: 7. Germline loops: CDR1 SGHDT, CDR2 YYEEEE. CDR3 sequence reads: CASSSGGTGEYGYTF. Here the CDR3 DNA reads TGTGCCAGCAGCTCGGGTGGGACAGGGGAGTATGGCTACACCTTC.

The CDR3 sequence: CASSLQGNTEAFF. In nucleotides, the CDR3 is TGCGCCAGCAGCCTCCAGGGGAACACTGAAGCTTTCTTT. The rearrangement links TRBV4-1 to TRBJ1-1; a possible D gene is TRBD1 (5 bases). The CDR3 has 13 amino acids. The V gene lost 4 bases and the J gene lost 1 base, with 7 bases spanning the gap. CDR1 is MGHRA, CDR2 YSYEKL, per germline.

V gene TRBV28 combines with J gene TRBJ2-3; TRBD2 matches 7 bases. The germline V gene has CDR1 MDHEN and CDR2 SYDVKM. There are 15 residues in the CDR3. The V gene end was trimmed by 5 bases and the J gene end by 5 bases; junction bases not matched to a gene: 10. The CDR3 nucleotides read TGTGCCAGCAGTCTACTGGCGGGAGTCATAGATACGCAGTATTTT. Protein product: CASSLLAGVIDTQYF.

This sequence joins TRBV2 and TRBJ1-5; 9 bases align to TRBD1. V lost 3 bases to trimming and J lost 3 bases; unmatched junction nucleotides: 3. Germline CDR1 SNHLY, CDR2 FYNNEI. CDR3 size: 15 residues. CDR3: CASSDDRGNNQPQHF. CDR3 bases: TGTGCCAGCAGTGACGACAGGGGGAACAATCAGCCCCAGCATTTT. The complete variable domain, with remaining parts taken from reference TRBV2 and TRBJ1-5, reads EPEVTQTPSHQVTQMGQEVILRCVPISNHLYFYWYRQILGQKVEFLVSFYNNEISEKSEIFDDQFSVERPDGSNFTLKIRSTKLEDSAMYFCASSDDRGNNQPQHFGDGTRLSIL.

The chain joins TRBV18 to TRBJ2-7; D may be TRBD2 (5 bases). The CDR3 consists of 12 residues. Germline loops: CDR1 KGHSH, CDR2 LQKENI. Trimming shortened V by 3 bases and J by 3 bases, and 6 bases separated the two germline ends. The CDR3 here is CASSPGNYEQYF. The CDR3 DNA is TGTGCCAGCTCACCCGGGAACTACGAGCAGTACTTC.

V usage is TRBV5-1 and J usage is TRBJ1-4; 10 bases agree with TRBD1. CDR1 and CDR2 (germline): SGHRS, YFSETQ. The CDR3 sequence is 16 residues long. Unmatched junction bases numbered 4, after V lost 0 bases and J lost 5 bases. CDR3 sequence: CASSLGQGAGNEKLFF. The CDR3, as DNA: TGCGCCAGCAGCTTGGGACAGGGGGCAGGAAATGAAAAACTGTTTTTT.

This sequence joins TRBV7-9 and TRBJ2-5; 12 nucleotides align to TRBD2. CDR1 SEHNR and CDR2 FQNEAQ come from the germline V gene (reference sequence). This CDR3 contains 16 residues. Trimming took 5 bases from V and 0 from J; bases not matched to a gene: 4. Here the CDR3 DNA reads TGTGCCAGCAGCGGTACTAGCGGGGGGTACCAAGAGACCCAGTACTTC. This translates into CASSGTSGGYQETQYF.

The chain recombines TRBV21-1 with TRBJ2-3; the D call of TRBD1 is as the table states it, not checked on the DNA. TRBV21-1 is annotated as a pseudogene. CDR3 length equals 14 residues. The CDR3 sequence is CASIWDRGEDTQYF. CDR3 in DNA: TGTGCCAGCATCTGGGACAGGGGGGAGGATACGCAGTATTTT.

The chain uses TRBV7-2 and TRBJ2-7; 9 bases are a match to TRBD2. The V and J ends lost 2 bases and 0 bases, in that order; junction bases with no gene match: 5. Germline assignment: CDR1 SGHTA and CDR2 FQGNSA. This CDR3 contains 16 residues. CDR3: CASSLYSGGLSYEQYF. For the CDR3, the DNA is TGTGCCAGCAGCTTATATAGCGGGGGCCTCTCCTACGAGCAGTACTTC. Supplemented by reference TRBV7-2 and TRBJ2-7, the full variable domain reads GAGVSQSPSNKVTEKGKDVELRCDPISGHTALYWYRQSLGQGLEFLIYFQGNSAPDKSGLPSDRFSAERTGGSVSTLTIQRTQQEDSAVYLCASSLYSGGLSYEQYFGPGTRLTVT.

The chain uses TRBV4-1 and TRBJ2-5; TRBD1 aligns across 7 bases. Germline V gene lookup returns CDR1 MGHRA and CDR2 YSYEKL. The CDR3 spans 16 residues. V trimming: 3 bases; J trimming: 3 bases; junction bases outside the gene matches: 10. The CDR3, as DNA: TGCGCCAGCAGCCACCCACGGGACAGCCGGGAAGAGACCCAGTACTTC. Its protein product is CASSHPRDSREETQYF.

V gene TRBV12-3 or TRBV12-4 combines with J gene TRBJ2-7, with a weak D call TRBD1 (6 bases). The CDR3 loop spans 13 amino acids. Between the trimmed V and J ends, which lost 3 bases and 6 bases, there was a span of 12 bases. In nucleotides, the CDR3 is TGTGCCAGCAGTTTCTTAGGGGGAAGCGAGCAGTACTTC. Translation gives CASSFLGGSEQYF.